The T cell receptor (beta chain) under discussion was sequenced for a study of CD8 T cells in Susac syndrome. Findings and limits, study-wide: The study's TCR sequencing and HLA analysis covered a relatively small number of individuals, and the study acknowledged this.

The RNA, roughly 0.45 to 1 ug, was put through reverse transcription using random hexamers. TCRdb processed the immunoSEQ multiplex PCR reads anew with MiXCR; each CDR3 protein has one entry. The repertoire holds 100,000 to 150,000 distinct CDR3 sequences, with approximately 96% as singletons. For this clonotype: Its antigen is undetermined.

Sequencing was done on a sample of CD8+ T cells from PBMCs. This receptor was obtained from a human donor with Susac syndrome.

The CDR3 nucleotides read TGTGCCAGCAGGGATAGCGGGGCCTTCCAAGAGACCCAGTACTTC. Residues: CASRDSGAFQETQYF. This sequence joins TRBV12-3 or TRBV12-4 and TRBJ2-5; 8 bases line up with TRBD2. CDR3 size: 15 residues. Trimming removed 6 bases from V and 1 base from J; junction bases left unmatched: 7.